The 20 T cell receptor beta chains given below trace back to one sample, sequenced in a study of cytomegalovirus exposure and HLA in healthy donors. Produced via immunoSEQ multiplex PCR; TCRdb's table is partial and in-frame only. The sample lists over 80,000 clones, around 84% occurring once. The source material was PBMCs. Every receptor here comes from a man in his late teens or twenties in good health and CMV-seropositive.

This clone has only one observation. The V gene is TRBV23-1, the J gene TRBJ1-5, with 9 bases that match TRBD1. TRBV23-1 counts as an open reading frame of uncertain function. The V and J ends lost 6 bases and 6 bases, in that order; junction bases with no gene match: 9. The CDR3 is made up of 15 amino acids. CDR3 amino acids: CASRDRDRAFQPQHF. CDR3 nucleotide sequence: TGCGCCAGCAGAGACCGGGACAGGGCCTTTCAGCCCCAGCATTTT.

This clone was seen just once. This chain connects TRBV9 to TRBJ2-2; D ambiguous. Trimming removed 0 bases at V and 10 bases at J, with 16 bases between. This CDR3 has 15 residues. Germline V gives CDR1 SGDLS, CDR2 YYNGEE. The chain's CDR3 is CASSVVDTSPTELFF. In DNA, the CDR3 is TGTGCCAGCAGCGTAGTCGACACCTCTCCGACGGAGCTGTTTTTT.

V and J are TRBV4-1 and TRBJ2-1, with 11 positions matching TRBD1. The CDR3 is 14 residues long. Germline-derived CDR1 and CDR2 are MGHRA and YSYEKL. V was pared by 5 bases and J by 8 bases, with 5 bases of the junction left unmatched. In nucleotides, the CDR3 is TGCGCCAGCAGCACAGGACAGGGGGCGGATGAGCAGTTCTTC. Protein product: CASSTGQGADEQFF.

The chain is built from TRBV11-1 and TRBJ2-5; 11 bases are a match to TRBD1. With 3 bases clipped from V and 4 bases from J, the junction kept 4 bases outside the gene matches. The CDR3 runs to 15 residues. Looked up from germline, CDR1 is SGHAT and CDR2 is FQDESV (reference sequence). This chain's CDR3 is CASSFLGQGAETQYF. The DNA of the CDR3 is TGTGCCAGCAGCTTCCTCGGACAGGGGGCAGAGACCCAGTACTTC.

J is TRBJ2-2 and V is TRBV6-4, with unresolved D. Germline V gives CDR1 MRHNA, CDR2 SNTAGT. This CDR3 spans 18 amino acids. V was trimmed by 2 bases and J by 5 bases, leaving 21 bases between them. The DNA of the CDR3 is TGTGCCAGCAGTGACACGGCGGTCTATTACACCGAGACCGGGGAGCTGTTTTTT. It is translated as CASSDTAVYYTETGELFF.

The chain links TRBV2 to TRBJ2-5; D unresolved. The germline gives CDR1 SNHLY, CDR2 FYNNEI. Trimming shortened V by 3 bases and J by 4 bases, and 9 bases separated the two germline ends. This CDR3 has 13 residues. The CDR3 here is CASSDQNRETQYF. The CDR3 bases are TGTGCCAGCAGTGACCAGAACCGAGAGACCCAGTACTTC.

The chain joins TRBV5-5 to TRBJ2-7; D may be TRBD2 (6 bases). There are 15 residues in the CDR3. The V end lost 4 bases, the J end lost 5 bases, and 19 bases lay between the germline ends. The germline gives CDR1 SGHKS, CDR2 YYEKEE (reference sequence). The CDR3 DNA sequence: TGTGCCAGCAGCCTTACTAAGGCAGGGAGGAACGAGCAGTACGTC. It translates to CASSLTKAGRNEQYV.

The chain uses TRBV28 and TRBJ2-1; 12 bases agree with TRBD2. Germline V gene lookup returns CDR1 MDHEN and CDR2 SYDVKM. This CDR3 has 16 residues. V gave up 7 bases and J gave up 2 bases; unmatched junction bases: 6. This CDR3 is CASNPSGRATYNEQFF. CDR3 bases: TGTGCCAGCAACCCTAGCGGGAGGGCAACCTACAATGAGCAGTTCTTC.

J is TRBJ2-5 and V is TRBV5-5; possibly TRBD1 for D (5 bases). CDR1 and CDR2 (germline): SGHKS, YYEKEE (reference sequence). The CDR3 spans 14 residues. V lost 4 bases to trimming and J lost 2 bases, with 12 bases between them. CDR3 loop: CASSATVSQETQYF. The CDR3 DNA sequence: TGTGCCAGCAGCGCGACAGTATCTCAAGAGACCCAGTACTTC.

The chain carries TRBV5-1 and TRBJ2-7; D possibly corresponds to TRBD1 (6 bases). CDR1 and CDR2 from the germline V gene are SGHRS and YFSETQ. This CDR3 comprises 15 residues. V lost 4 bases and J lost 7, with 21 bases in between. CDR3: CASSRAGTRMGEQYF. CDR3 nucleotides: TGCGCCAGCAGCAGAGCCGGGACACGCATGGGGGAGCAGTACTTC.

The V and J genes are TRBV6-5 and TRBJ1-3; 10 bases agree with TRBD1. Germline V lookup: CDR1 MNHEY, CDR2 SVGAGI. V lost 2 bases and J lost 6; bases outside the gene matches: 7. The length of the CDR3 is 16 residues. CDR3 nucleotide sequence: TGTGCCAGCAGTTACACAGTGACAGGGGGCGAAAACACCATATATTTT. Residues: CASSYTVTGGENTIYF.

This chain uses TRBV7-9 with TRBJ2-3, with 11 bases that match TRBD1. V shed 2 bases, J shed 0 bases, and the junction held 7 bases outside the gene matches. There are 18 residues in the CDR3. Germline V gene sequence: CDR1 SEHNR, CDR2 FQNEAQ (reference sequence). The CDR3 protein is CASSLSVGQGASTDTQYF. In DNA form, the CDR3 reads TGTGCCAGCAGCTTATCCGTAGGACAGGGGGCTAGCACAGATACGCAGTATTTT.

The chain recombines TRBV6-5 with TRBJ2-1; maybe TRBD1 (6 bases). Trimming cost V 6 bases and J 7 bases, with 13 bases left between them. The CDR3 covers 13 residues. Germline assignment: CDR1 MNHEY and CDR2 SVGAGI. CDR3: CASRRAGANEQFF. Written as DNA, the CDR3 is TGTGCCAGCAGAAGGGCAGGGGCAAATGAGCAGTTCTTC.

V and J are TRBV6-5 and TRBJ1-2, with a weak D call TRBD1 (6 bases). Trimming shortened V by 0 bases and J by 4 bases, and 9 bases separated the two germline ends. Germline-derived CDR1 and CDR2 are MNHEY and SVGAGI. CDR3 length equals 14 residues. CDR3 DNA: TGTGCCAGCAGTTACTCGAGAGGGGGCTATGGCTACACCTTC. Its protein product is CASSYSRGGYGYTF.

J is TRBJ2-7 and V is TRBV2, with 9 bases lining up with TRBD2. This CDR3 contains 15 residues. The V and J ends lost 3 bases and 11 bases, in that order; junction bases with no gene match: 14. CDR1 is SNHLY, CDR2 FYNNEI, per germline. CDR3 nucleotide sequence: TGTGCCAGCAGTGATTTATCTTCTAGCGGGGCCTCCAAGTACTTC. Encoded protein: CASSDLSSSGASKYF.

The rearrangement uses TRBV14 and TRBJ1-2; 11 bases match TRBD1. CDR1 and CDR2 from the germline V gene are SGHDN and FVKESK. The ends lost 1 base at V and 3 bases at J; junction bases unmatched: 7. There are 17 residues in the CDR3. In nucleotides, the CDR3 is TGTGCCAGCAGCCAAGTTCGGACAGGGGGCTTTCACTATGGCTACACCTTC. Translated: CASSQVRTGGFHYGYTF.

CDR3 nucleotide sequence: TGTGCCAGCGGAGGGCCCATGAACACTGAAGCTTTCTTT. It encodes CASGGPMNTEAFF. This rearrangement joins TRBV2 to TRBJ1-1, with D unclear. Germline CDR1 and CDR2: SNHLY and FYNNEI. CDR3 length: 13 residues. The V end lost 8 bases, the J end lost 0 bases, and 10 bases lay between the germline ends. The full variable domain, completed using reference TRBV2 and TRBJ1-1, is EPEVTQTPSHQVTQMGQEVILRCVPISNHLYFYWYRQILGQKVEFLVSFYNNEISEKSEIFDDQFSVERPDGSNFTLKIRSTKLEDSAMYFCASGGPMNTEAFFGQGTRLTVV.

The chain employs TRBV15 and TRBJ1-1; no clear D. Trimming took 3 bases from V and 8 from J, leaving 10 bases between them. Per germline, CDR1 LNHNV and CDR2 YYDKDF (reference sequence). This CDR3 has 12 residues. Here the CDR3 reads CATSSRDKEAFF. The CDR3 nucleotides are TGTGCCACCAGCAGTAGAGACAAGGAAGCTTTCTTT.

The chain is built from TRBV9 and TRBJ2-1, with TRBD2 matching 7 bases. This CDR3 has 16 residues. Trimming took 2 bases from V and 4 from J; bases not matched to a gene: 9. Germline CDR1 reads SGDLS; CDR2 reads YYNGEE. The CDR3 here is CASSVRYSGPYNEQFF. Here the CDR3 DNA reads TGTGCCAGCAGCGTCCGTTATAGCGGGCCTTACAATGAGCAGTTCTTC.

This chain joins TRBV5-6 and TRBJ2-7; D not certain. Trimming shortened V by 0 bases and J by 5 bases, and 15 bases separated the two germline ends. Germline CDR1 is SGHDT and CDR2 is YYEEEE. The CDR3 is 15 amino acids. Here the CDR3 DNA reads TGTGCCAGCAGCTTGGAATCCATAATGAGGAACGAGCAGTACTTC. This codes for CASSLESIMRNEQYF.